This entry describes one T cell receptor (beta chain). The target antigen is unknown. TCRdb's table, derived via immunoSEQ multiplex PCR, lists solely in-frame clones and lacks some. The sample holds around 95,000 clones, over 90% seen once. This specimen comes from a study of T cell responses to AZD1222 COVID-19 vaccine. Study-level information: The study pooled second doses at about 4 or about 12 weeks. Study outcomes and limitations: Unmutated variant regions are reportedly the target of nearly half of TCRs that are spike-specific.

The germline gives CDR1 SNHLY, CDR2 FYNNEI. The V gene lost 3 bases and the J gene lost 2 bases, with 12 bases spanning the gap. This CDR3 contains 15 residues. The genes are TRBV2 and TRBJ2-3, with D maybe TRBD2 (5 bases). Specimen: peripheral blood, collected on day 0 of AZD1222 vaccination. This clonotype originated in an adult in good health. CDR3 nucleotide sequence: TGTGCCAGCAGTGACCTCGGACTGTTCACAGATACGCAGTATTTT. It specifies CASSDLGLFTDTQYF.